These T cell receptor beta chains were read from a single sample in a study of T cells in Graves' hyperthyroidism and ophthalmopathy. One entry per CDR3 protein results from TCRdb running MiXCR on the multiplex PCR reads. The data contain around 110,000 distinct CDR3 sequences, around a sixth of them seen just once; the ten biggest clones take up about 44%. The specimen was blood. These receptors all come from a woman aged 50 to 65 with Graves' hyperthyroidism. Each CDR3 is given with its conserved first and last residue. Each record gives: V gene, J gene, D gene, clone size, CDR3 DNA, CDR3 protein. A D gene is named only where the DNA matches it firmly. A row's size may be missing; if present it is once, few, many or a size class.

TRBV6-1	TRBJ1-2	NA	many	TGTGCCAGCACAGACAGAGTCTATGGCTACACCTTC	CASTDRVYGYTF
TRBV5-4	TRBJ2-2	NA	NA	TGTGCCAGCAGCCCGGGGGCCAAGGGGAGGCCGAACACCGGGGAGCTGTTTTTT	CASSPGAKGRPNTGELFF
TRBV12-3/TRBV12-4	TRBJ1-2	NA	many	TGTGCCAGCTACCCTCGGGGTGGAGCCGGGGATAACTATGGCTACACCTTC	CASYPRGGAGDNYGYTF
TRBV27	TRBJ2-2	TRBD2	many	TGTGCCAGCACCGAGACTAGCGGGAGTCCCCGGGCCGGGGAGCTGTTTTTT	CASTETSGSPRAGELFF
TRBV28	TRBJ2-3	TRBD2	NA	TGTGCCAGCAGGGAGCGGGGGGGCCCAGATACGCAGTATTTT	CASRERGGPDTQYF
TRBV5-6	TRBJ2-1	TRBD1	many	TGTGCCAGCAGCCCGGAGACAGGGTACAATGAGCAGTTCTTC	CASSPETGYNEQFF
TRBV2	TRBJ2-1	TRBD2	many	TGTGCCAGCAGGGGGACTAGCGGGTCCGTTGAGCAGTTCTTC	CASRGTSGSVEQFF
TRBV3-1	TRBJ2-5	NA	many	TGTGCCAGCAGCCAAGATCCACCCTCGGGCATCCAAGAGACCCAGTACTTC	CASSQDPPSGIQETQYF
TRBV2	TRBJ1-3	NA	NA	TGTGCCAGCAGTGAATGGGGTAACTCTGGAAACACCATATATTTT	CASSEWGNSGNTIYF
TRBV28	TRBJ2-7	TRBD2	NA	TGTGCCAGCGGCGGGGGGTACGAGCAGTACTTC	CASGGGYEQYF
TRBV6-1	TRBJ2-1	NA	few	TGTGCCAGCAGCCCGGGGAGAGCAGGCGAGCAGTTCTTC	CASSPGRAGEQFF
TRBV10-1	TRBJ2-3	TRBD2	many	TGCGCCAGCAGGGCAAGCGGGAGTGATACGCAGTATTTT	CASRASGSDTQYF
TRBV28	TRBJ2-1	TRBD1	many	TGTGCCAGCAGTGCAAGGACAGGGAGGAATGAGCAGTTCTTC	CASSARTGRNEQFF
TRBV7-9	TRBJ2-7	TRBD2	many	TGTGCCAGCAGCCGTACAGCTAGCGGGAGTTGGGACGAGCAGTACTTC	CASSRTASGSWDEQYF
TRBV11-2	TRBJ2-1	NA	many	TGTGCCAGCAGCTTAGGTATCGTGAATGAGCAGTTCTTC	CASSLGIVNEQFF
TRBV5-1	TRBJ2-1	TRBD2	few	TGCGCCAGCGGGACCGGGACTAGCGGGGGAAATGAGCAGTTCTTC	CASGTGTSGGNEQFF
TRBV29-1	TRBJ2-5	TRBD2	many	TGCAGCGGGGGGGGAGGAGAGACCCAGTACTTC	CSGGGGETQYF
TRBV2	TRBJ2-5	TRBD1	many	TGTGCCAGCAGACAGAGACAGGGGGAGACCCAGTACTTC	CASRQRQGETQYF
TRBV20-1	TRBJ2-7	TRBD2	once	TGCAGTGCGCGGACTAGCGGGGCCGAGGTGGACGAGCAGTACTTC	CSARTSGAEVDEQYF
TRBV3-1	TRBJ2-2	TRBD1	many	TGTGCCAGCAGCCTAAGCCCAGGGGGCGGAGTGAACACCGGGGAGCTGTTTTTT	CASSLSPGGGVNTGELFF